A single sample is the source of the 15 T cell receptor beta chains below, sequenced in a study of T cell changes during pregnancy in multiple sclerosis. Sequencing used immunoSEQ multiplex PCR; TCRdb keeps in-frame clones, though not all of them. This sample has around 61,000 clones; approximately 90% occur once, and the top ten carry approximately 5.3%. Sequencing was done on a sample of peripheral blood from another person, used as feeder cells. The source of these receptors is a human donor whose cells served as feeder cells for cultures in a pregnancy study.

The rearrangement joins TRBV5-3 to TRBJ2-5, with 11 bases that match TRBD2. TRBV5-3 is an open reading frame, and its role is uncertain. The CDR3 runs to 17 residues. The CDR3 coding sequence is TGTGCAGAAGCTTGGCCACCTAGCGGGAGGAGGGCAGAGACCCAGTACTTC. It encodes CAEAWPPSGRRAETQYF.

This chain connects TRBV5-8 to TRBJ2-3, with D possibly TRBD1 on 6 matching bases. Looked up from germline, CDR1 is SGHTS and CDR2 is YDEGEE. Trimming cost V 4 bases and J 2 bases, with 23 bases left between them. The CDR3 covers 18 residues. CDR3 DNA sequence: TGTGCCAGCAGCCGCGTAGCCATTGGACAGTCTTTCACAGATACGCAGTATTTT. Its protein product is CASSRVAIGQSFTDTQYF.

V gene TRBV11-2 combines with J gene TRBJ2-3; maybe TRBD2 (6 bases). Per germline, CDR1 SGHAT and CDR2 FQNNGV. The germline V and J ends were trimmed by 4 bases and 0 bases, with 17 bases remaining between them. There are 17 residues in the CDR3. The DNA of the CDR3 is TGTGCCAGCAGCTCCCCCGTTTTGGCGGGGAGCACAGATACGCAGTATTTT. Translated: CASSSPVLAGSTDTQYF.

V gene TRBV7-9 combines with J gene TRBJ1-1, with TRBD1 as a possible D gene (5 bases). This CDR3 comprises 13 residues. The V end was cut by 3 bases, the J end by 3 bases, with 8 bases between. Germline V CDR1 and CDR2: SEHNR, FQNEAQ (reference sequence). CDR3: CASSFARDTEAFF. The CDR3 DNA sequence: TGTGCCAGCAGCTTTGCCAGGGACACTGAAGCTTTCTTT.

This chain connects TRBV7-6 to TRBJ2-1; D not resolved. This CDR3 is built from 12 residues. V lost 1 base and J lost 5, with 3 bases in between. Germline V CDR1 and CDR2: SGHVS, FNYEAQ. The DNA of the CDR3 is TGTGCCAGCAGCTTAGTACACAATGAGCAGTTCTTC. Protein sequence: CASSLVHNEQFF.

V gene TRBV28 combines with J gene TRBJ1-5; weak D call: TRBD1 (6 bases). CDR3 size: 15 residues. Germline V lookup: CDR1 MDHEN, CDR2 SYDVKM. The V end was cut by 1 base, the J end by 3 bases, with 10 bases between. The CDR3 is CASSLFEGHNQPQHF. Written as DNA, the CDR3 is TGTGCCAGCAGTTTATTCGAGGGACACAATCAGCCCCAGCATTTT.

V usage is TRBV5-1 and J usage is TRBJ2-1; the match to TRBD2 covers 9 bases. With V trimmed by 1 base and J by 10 bases, 9 bases remained unmatched. The CDR3 loop spans 15 amino acids. Germline V lookup: CDR1 SGHRS, CDR2 YFSETQ. The CDR3 here is CASSLLAGVIREQFF. The CDR3 DNA sequence: TGCGCCAGCAGCTTGTTAGCGGGAGTAATACGCGAGCAGTTCTTC.

The V call is TRBV29-1, the J call TRBJ2-2; D is undetermined. The CDR3 is 12 residues long. Germline loops: CDR1 SQVTM, CDR2 ANQGSEA. Between the trimmed V and J ends, which lost 4 bases and 2 bases, there was a span of 5 bases. CDR3 sequence: CSVVSNTGELFF. Written as DNA, the CDR3 is TGCAGCGTTGTGTCAAACACCGGGGAGCTGTTTTTT.

The V and J genes are TRBV29-1 and TRBJ2-3, with 16 nucleotides matching TRBD2. Germline V gene lookup returns CDR1 SQVTM and CDR2 ANQGSEA. Losses at the gene ends were 5 bases for V and 4 bases for J; bases not matched to a gene: 12. The length of the CDR3 is 18 residues. The CDR3 DNA sequence: TGCAGCGTTCGCGGGACTAGCGGGGGGGCAGTCTTCGCAGATACGCAGTATTTT. Translation gives CSVRGTSGGAVFADTQYF.

The chain has TRBV5-5 and TRBJ1-1; no clear D gene. The germline V gene encodes CDR1 SGHKS and CDR2 YYEKEE (reference sequence). Trimming left V 0 bases short and J 2 bases short, with 11 bases between. This CDR3 region has 15 residues. CDR3 in DNA: TGTGCCAGCAGCTTGGCATGGGCCAGCAACACTGAAGCTTTCTTT. This gives the protein CASSLAWASNTEAFF. Full variable domain (rest looked up from reference TRBV5-5 and TRBJ1-1): DAGVTQSPTHLIKTRGQQVTLRCSPISGHKSVSWYQQVLGQGPQFIFQYYEKEERGRGNFPDRFSARQFPNYSSELNVNALLLGDSALYLCASSLAWASNTEAFFGQGTRLTVV.

This clone has just one count. The J gene is TRBJ1-1, the V gene TRBV27, with D uncertain. The CDR3 consists of 13 residues. CDR1 MNHEY and CDR2 SMNVEV come from the germline V gene (reference sequence). The ends were cut back, 3 bases at V and 2 bases at J, with 7 bases in the middle. The CDR3 nucleotides are TGTGCCAGCAGTTTCTTGCACAACACTGAAGCTTTCTTT. Protein: CASSFLHNTEAFF.

The J gene is TRBJ1-1, the V gene TRBV9; possibly TRBD1 for D (6 bases). Deletions cut 2 bases from V and 1 base from J, with 12 bases between. This CDR3 spans 15 amino acids. Germline V CDR1 and CDR2: SGDLS, YYNGEE. CDR3 protein: CASSVGPGQNTEAFF. The CDR3 region has the DNA TGTGCCAGCAGCGTGGGACCGGGACAGAACACTGAAGCTTTCTTT.

The chain carries TRBV2 and TRBJ2-1; D is undetermined. Germline CDR1 reads SNHLY; CDR2 reads FYNNEI. Trimming shortened V by 7 bases and J by 6 bases, and 13 bases separated the two germline ends. This CDR3 is built from 13 residues. The CDR3 loop is CASNGPSRNEQFF. The DNA of the CDR3 is TGTGCCAGCAATGGCCCCTCACGCAATGAGCAGTTCTTC.

This chain uses TRBV5-1 with TRBJ2-2, with 11 bases matching TRBD2. CDR1 is SGHRS, CDR2 YFSETQ, per germline. The CDR3 has 16 residues. V lost 4 bases and J lost 2; bases outside the gene matches: 4. This chain's CDR3 is CASSPRLAGNTGELFF. The CDR3 DNA is TGCGCCAGCAGCCCAAGACTAGCGGGAAACACCGGGGAGCTGTTTTTT.

The chain recombines TRBV7-2 with TRBJ2-7; no firm D call. The CDR3 extends over 13 amino acids. V lost 1 base and J 3 bases, leaving 7 bases between the germline ends. Germline lookup yields CDR1 SGHTA and CDR2 FQGNSA. The CDR3 nucleotides are TGTGCCAGCAGCTTAGTGGGCAACTACGAGCAGTACTTC. Residues: CASSLVGNYEQYF.